This note documents a single T cell receptor beta chain sequence. This clonotype appeared a few times. Its antigen remains unidentified. Base qualities are not at hand, and no much larger clone is one base apart. The data stem from a study of CD8+CD57+ T cells in acquired aplastic anemia (dated 2018 in TCRdb). For the study in its entirety: A mean of roughly 3.2 ug of DNA, ranging from roughly 0.19 to 27.4 ug, was extracted from sorted CD4+ and CD8+ cells. CD8+CD57+ expansion was defined as frequency above the mean frequency observed in healthy subjects.

Genomic DNA served as template for TCR beta VDJ combination and CDR3 sequence profiling. TCR repertoire sequencing was run on an Illumina HiSeq 2000. Concerning the study's data processing: Repertoire assessment relied on Simpson's diversity index, CDR3 size and DJ length profiles, and TRBV/TRBJ rearrangement plots. Whichever DNA sequence was most abundant in the deep sequencing data was defined as the immunodominant clone. CDR3 amino acid sequences were screened for sharing across subjects and were compared with published repertoires and the VDJdb database. TCRdb applied fastp at Q25 and MiXCR to the public reads, then kept only in-frame beta chains. CDR3 protein duplicates are merged, each entry listing the most common genes and DNA. For this entry, the V and J calls and clone size follow TCRdb and not the study's own pipeline. The sample has some 160,000 distinct CDR3 sequences on record, 45% to 55% of them singletons. The ten largest account for about 3% of the sample.

Patients chosen for sequencing had shown expansion of CD8+CD57+ cells by flow cytometry. Severe acquired aplastic anemia was diagnosed in all patients according to International Study of Aplastic Anemia and Agranulocytosis and Camitta criteria. No therapy had been received by the patients at the time of blood sampling. In the study, sorted CD4+ and CD8+ blood T cells from patients with severe aplastic anemia and from healthy subjects underwent deep sequencing of TCR repertoires. Patients were enrolled under clinicaltrials.gov protocols 00001620, 01623167, 00001397, 00071045, 00081523 and 00961064 in the USA. Ficoll-Paque density gradient centrifugation was used to isolate peripheral blood mononuclear cells. CD4+ and CD8+ T cells were sorted by FACS or magnetic beads before DNA extraction. What the research found in general, with its limitations: No significant difference in CD8+ Simpson's diversity was found between patients and healthy controls (P=0.060). Twenty-nine CD8+ CDR3 sequences were found in both patients and controls but appeared to be highly expressed in patients and within the immunodominant clones of the patients.

From a lookup of the germline V gene, CDR1 and CDR2 are SGHVS and FQNEAQ. Germline trimming: 6 bases from V, 0 bases from J; junction bases outside gene matches: 17. The CDR3 runs 19 residues from the cysteine to the phenylalanine. The read is trimmed to its CDR3 DNA, 57 bases read in frame from base 1. The sequence links TRBV7-8 to TRBJ2-5; a stretch of 9 junction bases matches TRBD2. The origin of this receptor is a human donor with aplastic anemia. Sequencing was carried out using sorted CD4+, CD8+, or CD8+CD57+ T cells (not recorded which) from PBMCs. The CDR3 corresponds to CASRSDPKEKRGDQETQYF. The DNA is as follows: TGTGCCAGCAGGTCAGACCCCAAGGAGAAGCGGGGGGACCAAGAGACCCAGTACTTC.